The subject of this entry is one T cell receptor (beta chain). CDR3 length: 15 amino acids. Trimming left V 5 bases short and J 2 bases short, with 15 bases between. CDR1 and CDR2 (germline): SGHTA, FQGNSA. The entry originates in a study of T cell changes during pregnancy in multiple sclerosis. TCRdb's copy holds only in-frame clones and misses some; the assay was immunoSEQ multiplex PCR. The sample includes 40,000 to 55,000 clones, around 90% seen only once; the top ten take roughly 0.6%. The chain has TRBV7-2 and TRBJ1-1, with D possibly TRBD1 on 5 matching bases. Specimen: CD4+ T cells from peripheral blood mononuclear cells, collected after pregnancy. The TCR comes from a female donor in good health, enrolled as a control in a pregnancy study. The CDR3 DNA reads as TGTGCCAGCAGCCCGCGGACACGGGTTAACACTGAAGCTTTCTTT. This encodes CASSPRTRVNTEAFF.